This T cell receptor beta chain is drawn from a study of T-cell reconstitution after alpha-beta-depleted transplantation in children. Researchers prepared the TCRbeta library using unique molecular identifiers, the study reports. MiXCR, applied by TCRdb to the PCR reads, yields one record per CDR3 protein. This table holds some 300,000 distinct CDR3 sequences, 10% found once. Study-level points and caveats: Several hundred rapidly expanded clones from non-depleted graft cells reportedly supplied alpha-beta T cells about two months post-transplant.

Details on this clonotype: Its matching antigen is unknown. A single base separates this from a much larger clone, so it may be a read error.

The germline V gene has CDR1 MDHEN and CDR2 SYDVKM. The CDR3 is 13 residues long. V dropped 6 bases and J dropped 2 bases, with 8 bases sitting between them. This TCR came from a boy in the first two years of life with acute myeloid leukemia, due to receive a stem cell transplant. Specimen: PBMCs, collected before TCRalphabeta/CD19-depleted stem cell transplant. J is TRBJ2-1 and V is TRBV28, with D unclear. The CDR3 DNA reads TGTGCCAGCAGCTCGGAACCCTACAATGAGCAGTTCTTC. Residues: CASSSEPYNEQFF.